This T cell receptor beta chain was documented in a study of monozygotic twins with cystic fibrosis. Study results and caveats: Clonality was generally low (median around 0.009), higher in the most severe patients. Co-twins had the most similar V usage for 13 of 16 pairs, J for 8.

Measured with immunoSEQ multiplex PCR; TCRdb has only the in-frame clones, and not every one. The table records roughly 25,000 clones, 96% of them present only once. In the case of this clone: The antigen remains undetermined.

V shed 2 bases and J 6 bases; nucleotides not matched to a gene: 11. There are 18 residues in the CDR3. The V gene's germline CDR1 is SGHTA and CDR2 FQGNSA. This chain joins TRBV7-2 and TRBJ2-5; 14 bases agree with TRBD2. The sequenced material came from blood. This sequence was found in a girl aged 2-10 years with cystic fibrosis. CDR3 loop: CASSLPHIGLAGGKTQYF. CDR3 bases: TGTGCCAGCAGCTTACCTCACATAGGACTAGCGGGAGGCAAGACCCAGTACTTC.